This T cell receptor (beta chain) was profiled in a study of T-cell reconstitution after alpha-beta-depleted transplantation in children. During its preparation, the TCRbeta library received unique molecular identifiers. TCRdb passed the PCR reads through MiXCR, listing each CDR3 protein once. The sample has approximately 230,000 distinct CDR3 sequences, under 30% seen once; the top ten hold 4% to 6%. The length of the CDR3 is 14 residues. V lost 3 bases to trimming and J lost 3 bases; unmatched junction nucleotides: 2. Germline lookup yields CDR1 KGHSH and CDR2 LQKENI. The receptor's source is a female patient younger than 10 who had a stem cell transplant for congenital amegakaryocytic thrombocytopenia, so the T cells may come from the graft donor. Sample: PBMCs, mostly from graft donor cells, taken 360 days after TCRalphabeta/CD19-depleted stem cell transplant. The chain employs TRBV18 and TRBJ2-4, with 7 bases aligning to TRBD2. The CDR3 is CASSPGTNKNIQYF. CDR3 coding DNA: TGTGCCAGCTCACCCGGGACTAACAAAAACATTCAGTACTTC.